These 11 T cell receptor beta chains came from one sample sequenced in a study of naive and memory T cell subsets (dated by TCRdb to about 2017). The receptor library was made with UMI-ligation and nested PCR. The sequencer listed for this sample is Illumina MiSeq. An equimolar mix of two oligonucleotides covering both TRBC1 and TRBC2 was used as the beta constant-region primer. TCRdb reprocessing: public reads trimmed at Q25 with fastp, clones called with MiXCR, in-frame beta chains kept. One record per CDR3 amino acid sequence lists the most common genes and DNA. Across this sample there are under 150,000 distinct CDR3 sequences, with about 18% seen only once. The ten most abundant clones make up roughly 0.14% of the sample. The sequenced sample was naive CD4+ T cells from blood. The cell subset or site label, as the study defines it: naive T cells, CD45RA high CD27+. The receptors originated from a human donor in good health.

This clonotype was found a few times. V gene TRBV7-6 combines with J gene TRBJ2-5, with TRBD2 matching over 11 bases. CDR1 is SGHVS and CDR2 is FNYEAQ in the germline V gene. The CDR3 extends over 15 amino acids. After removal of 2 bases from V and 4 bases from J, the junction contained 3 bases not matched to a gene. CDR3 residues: CASSLTSGRPETQYF. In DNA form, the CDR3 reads TGTGCCAGCAGCTTAACTAGCGGGAGACCAGAGACCCAGTACTTC. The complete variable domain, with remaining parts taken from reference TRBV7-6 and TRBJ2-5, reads GAGVSQSPRYKVTKRGQDVALRCDPISGHVSLYWYRQALGQGPEFLTYFNYEAQQDKSGLPNDRFSAERPEGSISTLTIQRTEQRDSAMYRCASSLTSGRPETQYFGPGTRLLVL.

The CDR3 here is CASSPFQTGGNGYTF. CDR3 in DNA: TGTGCCAGCAGCCCCTTCCAGACAGGGGGAAATGGCTACACCTTC. The chain carries TRBV3-1 and TRBJ1-2; 9 bases are a match to TRBD1. The CDR3 length is 15 residues. With 4 bases clipped from V and 6 bases from J, the junction kept 9 bases outside the gene matches. Germline V gene data show CDR1 as LGHDT and CDR2 as YNNKEL (reference sequence).

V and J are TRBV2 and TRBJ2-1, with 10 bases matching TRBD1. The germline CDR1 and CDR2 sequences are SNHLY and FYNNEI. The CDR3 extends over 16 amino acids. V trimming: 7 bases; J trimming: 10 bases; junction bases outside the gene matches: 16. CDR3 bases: TGTGCCAGCAACCCCACCGGGACAGGGGCCGCCGGGGAGCAGTTCTTC. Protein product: CASNPTGTGAAGEQFF.

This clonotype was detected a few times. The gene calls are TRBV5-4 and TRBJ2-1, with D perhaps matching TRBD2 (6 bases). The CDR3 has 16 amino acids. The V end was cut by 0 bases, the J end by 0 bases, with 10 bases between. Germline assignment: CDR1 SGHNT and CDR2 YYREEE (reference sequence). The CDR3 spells CASSLGVAVSYNEQFF. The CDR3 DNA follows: TGTGCCAGCAGCTTGGGGGTAGCGGTCTCCTACAATGAGCAGTTCTTC.

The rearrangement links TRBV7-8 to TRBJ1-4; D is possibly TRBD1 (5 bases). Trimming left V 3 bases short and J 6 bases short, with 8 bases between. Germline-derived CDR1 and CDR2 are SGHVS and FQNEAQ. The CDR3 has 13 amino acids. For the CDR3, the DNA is TGTGCCAGCAGCTTCAGGGTCGATGAAAAACTGTTTTTT. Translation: CASSFRVDEKLFF.

CDR3 amino acids: CASSPQGVDTQYF. The CDR3, as DNA: TGTGCCAGTAGTCCGCAGGGAGTAGATACGCAGTATTTT. The V and J genes are TRBV19 and TRBJ2-3, with D possibly being TRBD1 or TRBD2 (5 bases each). Between the trimmed V and J ends, which lost 5 bases and 5 bases, there was a span of 11 bases. The CDR3 contains 13 residues. The germline CDR1 and CDR2 sequences are LNHDA and SQIVND (reference sequence).

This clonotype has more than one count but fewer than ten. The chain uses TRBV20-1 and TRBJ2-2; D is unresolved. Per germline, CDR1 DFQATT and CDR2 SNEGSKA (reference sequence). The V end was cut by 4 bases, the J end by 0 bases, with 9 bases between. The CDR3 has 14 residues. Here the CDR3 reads CSAMGLPNTGELFF. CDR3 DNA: TGCAGTGCTATGGGTCTACCGAACACCGGGGAGCTGTTTTTT.

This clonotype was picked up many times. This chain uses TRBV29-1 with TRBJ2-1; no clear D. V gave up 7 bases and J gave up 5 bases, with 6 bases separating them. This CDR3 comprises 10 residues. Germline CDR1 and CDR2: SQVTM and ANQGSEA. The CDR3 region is CSAGNNEQFF. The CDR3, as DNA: TGCAGCGCTGGGAACAATGAGCAGTTCTTC.

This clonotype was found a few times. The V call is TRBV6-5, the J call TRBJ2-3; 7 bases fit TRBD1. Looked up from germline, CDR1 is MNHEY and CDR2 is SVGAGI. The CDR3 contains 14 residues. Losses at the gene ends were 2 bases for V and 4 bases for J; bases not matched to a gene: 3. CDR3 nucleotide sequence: TGTGCCAGCAGTTACACGACAGGGTCAGATACGCAGTATTTT. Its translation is CASSYTTGSDTQYF.

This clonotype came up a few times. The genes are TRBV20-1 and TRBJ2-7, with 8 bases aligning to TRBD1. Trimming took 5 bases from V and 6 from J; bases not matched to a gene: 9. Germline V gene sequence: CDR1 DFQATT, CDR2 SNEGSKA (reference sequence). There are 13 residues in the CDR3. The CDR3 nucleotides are TGCAGTGCTGGACCTTCAGGGGGCGGCGAGCAGTACTTC. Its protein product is CSAGPSGGGEQYF.

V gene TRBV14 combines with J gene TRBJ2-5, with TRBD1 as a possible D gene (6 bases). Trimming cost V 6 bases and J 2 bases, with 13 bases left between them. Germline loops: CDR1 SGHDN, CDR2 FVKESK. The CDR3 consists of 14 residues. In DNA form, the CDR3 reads TGTGCCAGCAGGCACGCAGGACAGCAAGAGACCCAGTACTTC. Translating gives CASRHAGQQETQYF.